This T cell receptor beta chain comes out of a study of T cell changes during pregnancy in multiple sclerosis. Generated by immunoSEQ multiplex PCR, the TCRdb table keeps only in-frame clones and is missing some. The data show tens of thousands of clones, around 92% seen once. This TCR was sampled from a female donor with multiple sclerosis, enrolled in a pregnancy study. Material: CD8+ T cells from peripheral blood mononuclear cells, obtained in the second trimester of pregnancy.

Here the CDR3 reads CASSRGGSYEQYF. CDR3 bases: TGTGCCAGCAGCCGCGGCGGCTCCTACGAGCAGTACTTC. The J gene is TRBJ2-7, the V gene TRBV2; D is unresolved. Trimming removed 6 bases from V and 0 bases from J, with 9 bases in between. The germline CDR1 and CDR2 sequences are SNHLY and FYNNEI. This CDR3 has 13 residues.